This paragraph reports one T cell receptor (beta chain). The sample originates from a study of blood T cell repertoires in COVID-19. Study-wide context: The United States, Italy and Spain supplied acute and convalescent COVID-19 samples. Sources were T cells, B-cell-depleted T cells, or PBMCs; the material itself was cDNA or gDNA.

Produced via immunoSEQ multiplex PCR; TCRdb's table is partial and in-frame only. The table includes just over 150,000 clones, less than 85% detected once. V lost 6 bases to trimming and J lost 8 bases, with 16 bases between them. This CDR3 is 13 amino acids long. CDR1 and CDR2 from the germline V gene are MDHEN and SYDVKM. Specimen: peripheral blood. The TCR sequence derives from a woman aged 40-49 years with COVID-19, enrolled during active disease. The chain recombines TRBV28 with TRBJ1-2; D is perhaps TRBD1 (6 bases). CDR3: CASRAQGHGGYTF. The CDR3 coding sequence is TGTGCCAGCAGAGCCCAGGGGCACGGGGGCTACACCTTC.